A selection of T cell receptor beta chains follows, all from one sample in a study of cytomegalovirus exposure and HLA in healthy donors. TCRdb's copy holds only in-frame clones and misses some; the assay was immunoSEQ multiplex PCR. The data contain 150,000 or so clones, roughly 85% of them singletons. The sequenced material came from PBMCs. The receptors derive from a male donor in good health and CMV-seronegative. Each CDR3 is given without its conserved first and last residue.

j_call v_call cdr3_length cdr3_aa
TRBJ2-1 TRBV18 14 ASSPAGQGFYNEQF
TRBJ1-1 TRBV11-2 12 ASRATRGNTEAF
TRBJ2-3 TRBV5-1 15 ASSSGPGQGARDTQY
TRBJ2-2 TRBV19 10 VSQGRTGELF
TRBJ2-5 TRBV7-2 13 ASSLVAGYQETQY
- TRBV4-3 14 ASSQGLAASSYEQY
TRBJ2-7 TRBV5-4 12 ASSLNKGIYEQY
TRBJ2-5 TRBV7-2 14 ASSRLAGILQETQY
TRBJ1-5 TRBV19 12 ASSIPRTNQPQH
TRBJ2-2 TRBV7-2 14 ASSLFRVTNTGELF
TRBJ1-4 TRBV5-1 13 ASTDQGQGNEKLF
TRBJ2-7 TRBV6-5 12 ASSWASGAYEQY
TRBJ2-3 TRBV4-1 16 ASSQGRGSGGGTDTQY
TRBJ1-1 TRBV7-2 12 ASSLLQGNTEAF
TRBJ1-4 TRBV7-6 16 ASSPRGQETRANEKLF
TRBJ2-3 TRBV29-1 10 SASGTGDTQY